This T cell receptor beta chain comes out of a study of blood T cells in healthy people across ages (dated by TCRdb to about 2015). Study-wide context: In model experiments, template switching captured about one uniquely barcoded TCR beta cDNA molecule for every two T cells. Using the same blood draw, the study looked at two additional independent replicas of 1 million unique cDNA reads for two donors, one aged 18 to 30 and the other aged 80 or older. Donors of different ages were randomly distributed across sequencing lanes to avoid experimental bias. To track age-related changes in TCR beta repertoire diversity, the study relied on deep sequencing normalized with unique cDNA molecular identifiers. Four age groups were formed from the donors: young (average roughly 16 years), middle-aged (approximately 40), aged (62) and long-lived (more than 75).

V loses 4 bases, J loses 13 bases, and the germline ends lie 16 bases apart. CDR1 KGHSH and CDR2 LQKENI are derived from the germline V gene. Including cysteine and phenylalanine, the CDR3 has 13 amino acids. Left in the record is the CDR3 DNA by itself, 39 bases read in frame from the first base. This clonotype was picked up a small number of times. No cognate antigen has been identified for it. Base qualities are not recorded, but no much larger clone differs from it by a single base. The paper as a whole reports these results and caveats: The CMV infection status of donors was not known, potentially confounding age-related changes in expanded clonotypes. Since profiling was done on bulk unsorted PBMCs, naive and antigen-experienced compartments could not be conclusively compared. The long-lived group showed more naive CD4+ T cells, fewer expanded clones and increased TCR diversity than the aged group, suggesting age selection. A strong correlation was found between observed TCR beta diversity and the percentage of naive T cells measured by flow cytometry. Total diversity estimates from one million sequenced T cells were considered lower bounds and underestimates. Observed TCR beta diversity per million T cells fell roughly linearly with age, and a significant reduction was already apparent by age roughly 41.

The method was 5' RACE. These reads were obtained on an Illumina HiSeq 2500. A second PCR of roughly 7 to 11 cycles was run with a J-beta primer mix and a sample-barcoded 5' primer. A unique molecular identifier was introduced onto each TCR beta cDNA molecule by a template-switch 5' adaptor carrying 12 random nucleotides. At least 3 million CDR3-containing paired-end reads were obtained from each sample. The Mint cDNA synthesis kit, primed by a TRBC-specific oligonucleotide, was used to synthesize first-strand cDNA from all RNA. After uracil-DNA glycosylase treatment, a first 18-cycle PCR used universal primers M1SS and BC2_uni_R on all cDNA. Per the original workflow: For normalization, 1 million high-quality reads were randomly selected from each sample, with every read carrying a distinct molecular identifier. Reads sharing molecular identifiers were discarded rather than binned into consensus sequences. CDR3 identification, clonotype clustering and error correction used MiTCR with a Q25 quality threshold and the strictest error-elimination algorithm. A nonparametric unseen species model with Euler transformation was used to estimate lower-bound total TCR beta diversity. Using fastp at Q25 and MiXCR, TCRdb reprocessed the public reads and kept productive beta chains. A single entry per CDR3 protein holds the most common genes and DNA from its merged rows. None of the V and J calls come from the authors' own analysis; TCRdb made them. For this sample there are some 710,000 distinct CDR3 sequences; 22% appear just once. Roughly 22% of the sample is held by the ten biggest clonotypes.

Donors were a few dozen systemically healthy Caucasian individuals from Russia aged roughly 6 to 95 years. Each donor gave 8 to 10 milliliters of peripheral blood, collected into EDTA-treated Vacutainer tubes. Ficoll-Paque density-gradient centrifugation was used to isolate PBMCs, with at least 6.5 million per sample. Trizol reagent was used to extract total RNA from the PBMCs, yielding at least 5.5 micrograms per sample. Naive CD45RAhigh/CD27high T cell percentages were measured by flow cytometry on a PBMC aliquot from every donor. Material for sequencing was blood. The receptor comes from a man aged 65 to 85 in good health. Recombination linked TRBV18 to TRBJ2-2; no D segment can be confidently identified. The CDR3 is CASSRDGHSRLFF. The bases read TGTGCCAGCTCACGTGATGGGCACTCCCGGCTGTTTTTT.